This TCR beta chain is from a study of blood T cell repertoires in COVID-19. The wider study: Collection of acute and convalescent COVID-19 samples took place in the United States, Italy and Spain.

The V and J ends lost 3 bases and 4 bases respectively, with 16 bases between them. This CDR3 contains 16 residues. The V gene's germline CDR1 is MNHNS and CDR2 SASEGT. Authors' processing steps: Amplification of reference gene primers provided the estimated nucleated cell counts. TCRdb's copy holds only in-frame clones and misses some; the assay was immunoSEQ multiplex PCR. V, J and clone size derive from that table, while D and trimming were established from the DNA sequence. The sample contains approximately 410,000 clones, 86% of which appear only once. The receptor comes from a woman between 25 and 40 years old with active or convalescent COVID-19. Source material: peripheral blood. This sequence joins TRBV6-1 and TRBJ1-5, with D possibly matching TRBD1 (6 bases). CDR3 amino acids: CASSDRLQGNNQPQHF. In DNA form, the CDR3 reads TGTGCCAGCAGTGACCGGTTACAGGGAAATAATCAGCCCCAGCATTTT.